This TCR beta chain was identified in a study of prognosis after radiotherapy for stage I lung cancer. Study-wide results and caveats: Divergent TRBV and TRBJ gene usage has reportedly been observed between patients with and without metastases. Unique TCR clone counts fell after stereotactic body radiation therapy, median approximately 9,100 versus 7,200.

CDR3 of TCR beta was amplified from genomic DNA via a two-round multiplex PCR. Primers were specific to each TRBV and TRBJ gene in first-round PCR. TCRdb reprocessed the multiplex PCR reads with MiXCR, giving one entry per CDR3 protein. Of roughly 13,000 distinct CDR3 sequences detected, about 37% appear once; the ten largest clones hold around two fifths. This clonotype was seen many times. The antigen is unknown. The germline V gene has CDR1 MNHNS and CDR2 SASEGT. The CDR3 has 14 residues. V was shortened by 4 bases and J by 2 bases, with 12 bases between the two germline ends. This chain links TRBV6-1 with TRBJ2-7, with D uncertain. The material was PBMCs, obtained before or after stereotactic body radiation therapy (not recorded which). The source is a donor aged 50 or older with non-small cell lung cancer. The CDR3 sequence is CASSVQLAAYEQYF. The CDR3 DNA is TGTGCCAGCAGTGTCCAGCTCGCTGCCTACGAGCAGTACTTC.